The sequence of this T cell receptor (beta chain) was determined in a study of blood T cells in healthy people across ages. General observations from the study: Lack of knowledge of donor CMV status possibly confounded expanded clonotype changes. Significant beta diversity loss was already apparent by age around 40, declining roughly linearly.

Concerning this clonotype: What it binds is unknown.

The CDR3 has 15 amino acids. Germline CDR1 MNHEY, CDR2 SMNVEV (reference sequence). The V and J ends lost 2 bases and 4 bases, in that order; junction bases with no gene match: 6. The use of a sample-barcoded 5' primer and a J-beta primer mix characterized a second PCR of roughly 6 to 12 cycles. From the 5' RACE reads, TCRdb called clonotypes with MiXCR, one entry per CDR3 protein. The sample consists of about 500,000 distinct CDR3 sequences, under 30% of them appearing once. These same data were also listed under a study on T cells of mothers and their children.

The sequence came from a boy between 10 and 17 years old in good health. V gene TRBV27 combines with J gene TRBJ2-7; 9 nucleotides line up with TRBD2. Sequencing used blood. The CDR3 loop is CASSLHLAGRYEQYF. CDR3 coding DNA: TGTGCCAGCAGTTTACACCTAGCGGGACGATACGAGCAGTACTTC.